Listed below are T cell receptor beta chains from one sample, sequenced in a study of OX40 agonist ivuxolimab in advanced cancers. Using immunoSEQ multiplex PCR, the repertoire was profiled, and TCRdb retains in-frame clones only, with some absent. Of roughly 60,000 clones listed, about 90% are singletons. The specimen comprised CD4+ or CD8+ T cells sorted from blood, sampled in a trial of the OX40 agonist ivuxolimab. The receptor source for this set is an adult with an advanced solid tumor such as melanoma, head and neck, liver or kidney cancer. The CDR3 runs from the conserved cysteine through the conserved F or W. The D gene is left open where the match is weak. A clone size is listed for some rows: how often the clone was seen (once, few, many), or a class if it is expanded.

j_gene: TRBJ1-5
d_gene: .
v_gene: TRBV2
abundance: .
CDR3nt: TGTGCCAGCAGGGGTAGCAATCAGCCCCAGCATTTT
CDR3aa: CASRGSNQPQHF

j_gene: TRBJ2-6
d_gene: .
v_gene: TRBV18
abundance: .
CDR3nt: TGTGCCAGCTCACAGGGGAACCCTAGCTCTGGGGCCAACGTCCTGACTTTC
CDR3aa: CASSQGNPSSGANVLTF

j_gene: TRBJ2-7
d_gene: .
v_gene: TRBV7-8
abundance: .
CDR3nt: TGTGCCAGCAGCTTAGGGGAGATTAACTACGAGCAGTACTTC
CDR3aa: CASSLGEINYEQYF

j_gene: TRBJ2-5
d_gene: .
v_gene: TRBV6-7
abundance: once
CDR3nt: TGTGCCAGCAGTTACGACCAGGGGACACAAGAGACCCAGTACTTC
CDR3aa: CASSYDQGTQETQYF

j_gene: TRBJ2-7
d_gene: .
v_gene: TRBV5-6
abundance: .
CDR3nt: TGTGCCAGCAGCTTGAGGGGCAGGGGCCCGAGCTCCTACGAGCAGTACTTC
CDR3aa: CASSLRGRGPSSYEQYF

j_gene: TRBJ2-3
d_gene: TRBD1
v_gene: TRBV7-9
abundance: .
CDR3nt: TGTGCCAGCAGCCAACAGGGGGCTCGGACAGATACGCAGTATTTT
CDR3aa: CASSQQGARTDTQYF

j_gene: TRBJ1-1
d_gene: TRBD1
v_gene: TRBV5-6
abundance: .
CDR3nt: TGTGCCAGCAGCCAGACAGGGGGGAACACTGAAGCTTTCTTT
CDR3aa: CASSQTGGNTEAFF

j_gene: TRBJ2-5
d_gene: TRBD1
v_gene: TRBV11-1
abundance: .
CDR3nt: TGTGCCAGCAGCTTGGGCCTCCAGGGGACAGGGACCCAGTACTTC
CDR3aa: CASSLGLQGTGTQYF

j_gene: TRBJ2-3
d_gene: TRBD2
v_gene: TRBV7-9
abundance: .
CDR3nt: TGTGCCAGCAGCTTAGGCAGAACTAGCGGGAGTTCCGCAGATACGCAGTATTTT
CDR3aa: CASSLGRTSGSSADTQYF

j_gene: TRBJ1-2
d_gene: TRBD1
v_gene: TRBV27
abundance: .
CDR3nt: TGTGCCAGCAGCACCGGGACAGGGGGCCCGGGCTACACCTTC
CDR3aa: CASSTGTGGPGYTF

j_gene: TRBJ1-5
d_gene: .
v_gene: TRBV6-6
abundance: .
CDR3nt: TGTGCCAGCAGTCTAGGAGGGAGCAATCAGCCCCAGCATTTT
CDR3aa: CASSLGGSNQPQHF

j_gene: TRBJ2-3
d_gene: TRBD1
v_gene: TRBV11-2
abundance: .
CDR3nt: TGTGCCAGCAGCTTAGTTTACGCAGGGGGAACAGATACGCAGTATTTT
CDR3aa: CASSLVYAGGTDTQYF

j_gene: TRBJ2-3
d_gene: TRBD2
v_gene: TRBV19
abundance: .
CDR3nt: TGTGCCAGTAGTACTAGCGGGTCAGGAACGCAGTATTTT
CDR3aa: CASSTSGSGTQYF

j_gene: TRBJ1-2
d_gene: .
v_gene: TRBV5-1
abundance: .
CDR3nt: TGCGCCAGCAGCTTGGAGGAATGGGCCGGCTATGGCTACACCTTC
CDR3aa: CASSLEEWAGYGYTF

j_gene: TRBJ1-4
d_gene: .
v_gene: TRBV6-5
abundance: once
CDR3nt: TGTGCCAGCAGTCCCCGAGATGGAAAACTGTTTTTT
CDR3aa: CASSPRDGKLFF

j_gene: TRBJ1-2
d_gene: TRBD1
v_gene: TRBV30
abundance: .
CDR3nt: TGTGCCTGGGCCGGTGGGACAGTTTATGGCTACACCTTC
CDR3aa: CAWAGGTVYGYTF

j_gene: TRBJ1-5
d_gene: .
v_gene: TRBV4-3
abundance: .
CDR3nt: TGCGCCAGCAGCCAAGAGGAGGGAAGGCAGCCCCAGCATTTT
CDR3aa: CASSQEEGRQPQHF

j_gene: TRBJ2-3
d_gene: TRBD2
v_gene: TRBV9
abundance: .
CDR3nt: TGTGCCAGCAGCGTAGGTTGGGGGGGTAGGTCAGATACGCAGTATTTT
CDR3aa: CASSVGWGGRSDTQYF

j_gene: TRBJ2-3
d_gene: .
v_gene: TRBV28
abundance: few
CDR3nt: TGTGCCAGCAGCCCACCCCTACCAGATACGCAGTATTTT
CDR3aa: CASSPPLPDTQYF

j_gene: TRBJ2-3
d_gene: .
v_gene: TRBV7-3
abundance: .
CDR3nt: TGTGCCAGCAGCCGGGCGGGAAGCACAGATACGCAGTATTTT
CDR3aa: CASSRAGSTDTQYF

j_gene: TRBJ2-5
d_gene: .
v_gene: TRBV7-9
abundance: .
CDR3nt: TGTGCCAGCAGCCCTAGGGGTGGTGAGACCCAGTACTTC
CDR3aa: CASSPRGGETQYF

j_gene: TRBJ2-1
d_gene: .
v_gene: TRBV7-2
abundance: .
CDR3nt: TGTGCCAGCAGCTTGGATCGGGTGGGGGGTGGCTCCTACAATGAGCAGTTCTTC
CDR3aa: CASSLDRVGGGSYNEQFF

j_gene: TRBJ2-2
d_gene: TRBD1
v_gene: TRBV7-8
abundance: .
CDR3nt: TGTGCCAGCAGCTTCGGGACAGGGGGCACCGGGGAGCTGTTTTTT
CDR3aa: CASSFGTGGTGELFF